This T cell receptor (beta chain) was sequenced for a study of T cell responses to AZD1222 COVID-19 vaccine. The CDR3 extends over 13 amino acids. Germline CDR1 reads LNHNV; CDR2 reads YYDKDF (reference sequence). The V end was cut by 0 bases, the J end by 7 bases, with 9 bases between. Points on this clone: The antigen is undetermined.

Clones were sequenced by immunoSEQ multiplex PCR, and TCRdb holds only the in-frame ones, with some missing. The repertoire holds about 120,000 clones, with almost 95% as singletons. Study-level results: Clonal diversity was possibly underestimated, and white British individuals and females predominated among donors. Repertoire collection took place solely once the T cell response had peaked. Regions 160-218 and 743-854 held dominance among vaccine-associated CD4 TCRs, which spanned spike. Baseline seropositivity characterized only a handful of AZD1222 recipients.

The source material was peripheral blood, sampled 28 days after the second AZD1222 dose. This clonotype was sampled from an adult who received the AZD1222 COVID-19 vaccine. V is TRBV15 and J is TRBJ1-1; D is unresolved. The CDR3 sequence: CATSRDQHGEAFF. The CDR3 DNA sequence: TGTGCCACCAGCAGAGATCAACACGGTGAAGCTTTCTTT.